This paragraph reports one T cell receptor beta chain. Its antigen remains unknown. One end of the junction fails to match germline, which may point to a read error. The data belong to a study of identical twins. This CDR3 is 16 amino acids long. Germline values: CDR1 SEHNR, CDR2 FQNEAQ (reference sequence). Via MiXCR, TCRdb re-called the 5' RACE reads, giving one row per CDR3 protein. The top ten clones hold roughly 3.2% of a sample with a few hundred thousand distinct CDR3 sequences, approximately 10% of them seen once. Study findings and constraints: A lower insertion count was a feature of abundant cord blood beta clonotypes, with no such feature in memory repertoires.

The data were also submitted as part of a second study, on yellow fever vaccine responses in identical twins.

This chain links TRBV7-9 with TRBJ2-1; D gene unclear. This clonotype originated in a woman aged 18-29 years in good health. Sequencing was performed on PBMCs. The CDR3 here is CASSLVGGEQYNEQFF. Written as DNA, the CDR3 is TGCGCCAGCAGCTTAGTTGGTGGTGAACAGTACAATGAGCAGTTCTTC.